The 7 T cell receptor beta chains below all came from one sample that was sequenced in a study of shared clonotypes between healthy human individuals. Data came from immunoSEQ multiplex PCR; TCRdb stores just in-frame clones and leaves some out. This sample has about 2.4 million clones, with approximately 90% found just once. The sequenced material came from naive CD4+ T cells sorted from blood. As for subset: CD45RA+ positively selected. Source of these receptors: a man between 18 and 29 years old in good health.

This rearrangement joins TRBV7-2 to TRBJ2-5; D remains ambiguous. The germline CDR1 and CDR2 sequences are SGHTA and FQGNSA. The CDR3 spans 12 residues. Trimming pared 3 bases from V and 2 bases from J, leaving 4 bases between. As DNA, the CDR3 is TGTGCCAGCAGCTTTCCTCAAGAGACCCAGTACTTC. Translated: CASSFPQETQYF. Full variable domain (outside the CDR3, taken from reference TRBV7-2 and TRBJ2-5): GAGVSQSPSNKVTEKGKDVELRCDPISGHTALYWYRQSLGQGLEFLIYFQGNSAPDKSGLPSDRFSAERTGGSVSTLTIQRTQQEDSAVYLCASSFPQETQYFGPGTRLLVL.

This chain links TRBV10-3 with TRBJ1-1, with TRBD1 matching over 8 bases. Per the germline V gene, CDR1 is ENHRY and CDR2 is SYGVKD. J was trimmed by 4 bases and V by 10 bases; bases with no gene match: 5. The CDR3 has 12 residues. The CDR3 sequence: CATAQGGTEAFF. DNA of the CDR3: TGTGCCACGGCACAGGGGGGCACTGAAGCTTTCTTT.

This chain connects TRBV11-2 to TRBJ1-5, with TRBD1 matching 7 bases. Germline loops: CDR1 SGHAT, CDR2 FQNNGV. The CDR3 length is 13 residues. V trimming: 5 bases; J trimming: 5 bases; junction bases outside the gene matches: 3. The CDR3 DNA reads TGTGCCAGCAGCGTGGGACAGTATCAGCCCCAGCATTTT. Its protein product is CASSVGQYQPQHF.

This sequence joins TRBV27 and TRBJ2-7; 7 bases align to TRBD1. The CDR3 has 14 residues. Per the germline V gene, CDR1 is MNHEY and CDR2 is SMNVEV (reference sequence). V lost 8 bases and J lost 1; bases outside the gene matches: 8. This CDR3 is CASSKQGFSYEQYF. The CDR3 nucleotides are TGTGCCAGCTCTAAACAGGGGTTTTCCTACGAGCAGTACTTC.

The chain couples TRBV9 to TRBJ2-3; D ambiguous. With 3 bases removed from V and 6 bases from J, the gap between germline ends came to 14 bases. The germline V gene has CDR1 SGDLS and CDR2 YYNGEE. This CDR3 region has 14 residues. CDR3 amino acids: CASSAGPIGDTQYF. The DNA of the CDR3 is TGTGCCAGCAGCGCCGGGCCGATAGGGGATACGCAGTATTTT. Combining the CDR3 with reference TRBV9 and TRBJ2-3 gives the whole variable domain DSGVTQTPKHLITATGQRVTLRCSPRSGDLSVYWYQQSLDQGLQFLIQYYNGEERAKGNILERFSAQQFPDLHSELNLSSLELGDSALYFCASSAGPIGDTQYFGPGTRLTVL.

This clone is a singleton in its sample. J is TRBJ2-5 and V is TRBV7-2; 7 nucleotides align to TRBD2. J gave up 5 bases and V 3 bases, and 9 bases lay outside the gene matches. This CDR3 comprises 15 residues. Germline V gives CDR1 SGHTA, CDR2 FQGNSA. CDR3 sequence (DNA): TGTGCCAGCAGCTTCGCTAGCGGCCCTGGCGAGACCCAGTACTTC. Its protein is CASSFASGPGETQYF.

This rearrangement joins TRBV11-1 to TRBJ2-7, with D perhaps TRBD1 or TRBD2 (5 bases each). Germline CDR1 SGHAT, CDR2 FQDESV (reference sequence). CDR3 length equals 15 residues. V lost 5 bases to trimming and J lost 9 bases, with 23 bases between them. CDR3 residues: CASSTRDGTTIGQYF. DNA of the CDR3: TGTGCCAGCAGCACAAGGGACGGGACCACTATCGGGCAGTACTTC.